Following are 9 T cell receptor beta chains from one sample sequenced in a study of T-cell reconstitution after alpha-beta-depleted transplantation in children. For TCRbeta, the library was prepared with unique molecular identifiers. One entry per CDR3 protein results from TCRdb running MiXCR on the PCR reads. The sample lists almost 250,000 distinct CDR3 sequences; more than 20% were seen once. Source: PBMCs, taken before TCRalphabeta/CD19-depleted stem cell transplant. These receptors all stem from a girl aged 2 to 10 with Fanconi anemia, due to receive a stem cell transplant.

CDR3: CSASERVAGGGTQYF. DNA for the CDR3: TGCAGTGCTAGTGAGCGAGTAGCGGGAGGAGGGACCCAGTACTTC. V is TRBV20-1 and J is TRBJ2-5, with 10 bases identical to TRBD2. The CDR3 sequence is 15 residues long. J lost 7 bases, V lost 3 bases, and 11 bases had no gene match. CDR1 is DFQATT and CDR2 is SNEGSKA in the germline V gene (reference sequence).

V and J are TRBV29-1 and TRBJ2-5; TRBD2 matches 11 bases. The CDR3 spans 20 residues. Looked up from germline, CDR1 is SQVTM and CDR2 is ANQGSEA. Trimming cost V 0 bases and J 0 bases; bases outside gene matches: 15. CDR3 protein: CSVEDGGLAGWILYQETQYF. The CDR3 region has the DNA TGCAGCGTTGAAGATGGAGGACTAGCGGGTTGGATCCTGTACCAAGAGACCCAGTACTTC.

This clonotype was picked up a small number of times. The CDR3 nucleotides are TGTGCCAGCAGCTCGACTAGTTCCGTCGATGAGCAGTTCTTC. This translates into CASSSTSSVDEQFF. The chain employs TRBV7-6 and TRBJ2-1; D perhaps matches TRBD2 (6 bases). The germline CDR1 and CDR2 sequences are SGHVS and FNYEAQ. The V and J ends lost 4 bases and 8 bases respectively, with 15 bases between them. The CDR3 contains 14 residues.

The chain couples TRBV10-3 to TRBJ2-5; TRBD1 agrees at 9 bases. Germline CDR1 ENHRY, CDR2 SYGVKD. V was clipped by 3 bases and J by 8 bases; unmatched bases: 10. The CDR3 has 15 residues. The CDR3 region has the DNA TGTGCCATCAGTGATAGGGGACAGGGACTCTATACCCAGTACTTC. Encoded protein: CAISDRGQGLYTQYF.

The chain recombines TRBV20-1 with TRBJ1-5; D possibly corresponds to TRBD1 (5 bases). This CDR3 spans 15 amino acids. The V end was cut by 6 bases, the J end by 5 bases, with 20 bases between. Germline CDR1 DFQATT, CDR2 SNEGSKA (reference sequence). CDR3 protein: CSATRDSQGDQPQHF. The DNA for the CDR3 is TGCAGTGCCACCCGGGACTCCCAAGGGGATCAGCCCCAGCATTTT.

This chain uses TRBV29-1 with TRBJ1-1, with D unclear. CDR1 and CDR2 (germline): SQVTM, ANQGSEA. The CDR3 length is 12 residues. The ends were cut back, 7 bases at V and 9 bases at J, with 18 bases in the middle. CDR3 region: CSAADLVGQAFF. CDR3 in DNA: TGCAGCGCTGCCGACCTAGTAGGGCAAGCTTTCTTT.

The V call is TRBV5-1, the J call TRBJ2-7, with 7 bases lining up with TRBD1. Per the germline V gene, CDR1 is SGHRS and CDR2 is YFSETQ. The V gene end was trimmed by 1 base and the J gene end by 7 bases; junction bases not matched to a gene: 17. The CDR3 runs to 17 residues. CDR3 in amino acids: CASSLWGGTAVASEQYF. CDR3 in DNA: TGCGCCAGCAGCTTGTGGGGTGGGACAGCGGTCGCTTCGGAGCAGTACTTC.

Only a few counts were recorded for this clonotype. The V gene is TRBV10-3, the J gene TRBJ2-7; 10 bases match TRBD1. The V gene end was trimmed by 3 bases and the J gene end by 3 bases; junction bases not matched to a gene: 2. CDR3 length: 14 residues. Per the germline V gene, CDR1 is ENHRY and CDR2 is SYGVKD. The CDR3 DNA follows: TGTGCCATCAGTGAAGGGACAGGGGTCTACGAGCAGTACTTC. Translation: CAISEGTGVYEQYF.

The chain's CDR3 is CASSFGQGGDYNEQFF. CDR3 nucleotides: TGTGCCAGCAGCTTCGGACAGGGAGGGGACTACAATGAGCAGTTCTTC. J is TRBJ2-1 and V is TRBV7-9, with D perhaps TRBD1 (8 bases). The V gene lost 3 bases and the J gene lost 3 bases, with 15 bases spanning the gap. Germline V gene sequence: CDR1 SEHNR, CDR2 FQNEAQ (reference sequence). The CDR3 has 16 amino acids.